This TCR beta chain was retrieved from a study of shared clonotypes between healthy human individuals. About the research overall: Samples came from a couple of female and a few male donors aged 18 to 49. Study-wide findings and caveats: Compared with memory subsets, naive subsets generally had larger estimated richness.

CD8 cells regarded as naive lacked CD45RO, were positively chosen for CCR7, and omitted terminally differentiated effector memory CD45RA+ cells. Only Caucasian adults living in Nashville, Tennessee made up the donor group. Turning to this clone: The antigen remains unidentified.

The CDR3 length is 12 residues. The germline gives CDR1 SGHNT, CDR2 YYREEE (reference sequence). V lost 3 bases to trimming and J lost 7 bases, with 11 bases between them. How the authors handled the data: Junction-only immunoSEQ sequences carried no quality scores, so filtering differed. Generated by immunoSEQ multiplex PCR, the TCRdb table keeps only in-frame clones and is missing some. That table is the source of V, J and clone size, and D and trimming were worked out from the DNA. The sample holds about 2 million clones; roughly 94% are singletons and the top ten take about 1.1%. Source material: naive CD8+ T cells sorted from blood. The chain links TRBV5-4 to TRBJ2-7, with D possibly being TRBD2 (6 bases). The TCR sequence derives from a man between 18 and 35 years old in good health. The chain's CDR3 is CASSYGGREQYF. The CDR3 DNA follows: TGTGCCAGCAGCTACGGGGGTCGGGAGCAGTACTTC.